This T cell receptor beta chain emerged from a study of low-dose radiotherapy and immunotherapy resistance in tumors. Study as a whole: Patients of Cohort 1 had 0.5 Gy fractions every 2 weeks, which summed to 6.5 Gy. Participants in Cohort 2 were given 1 Gy per fraction every two weeks, for 13 Gy over 26 weeks. Patients were treated with intravenous nivolumab at 240 mg every two weeks and were also dosed with ipilimumab at 1 mg/kg every six weeks.

TRAV- and TRBV-specific primers were used for first-strand cDNA, which covered alpha and beta chains. Amplification, which lasted about 20 PCR cycles, used a constant-region primer and V-primer adapter to amplify TCRs. TCRdb used MiXCR to reprocess the reads, holding one entry per CDR3 protein. Among tens of thousands of distinct CDR3 sequences listed, 20% to 25% were seen once. Time point denoted: after trial treatment. Treatment specified: LDRT plus nivolumab, ipilimumab, low-dose cyclophosphamide and aspirin (RACIN trial). Donors were administered nivolumab, ipilimumab, aspirin and low-dose cyclophosphamide, together with low-dose radiotherapy. This clonotype showed up just a few times. Trimming removed 6 bases at V and 6 bases at J, with 9 bases between. CDR1 LNHDA and CDR2 SQIVND come from the germline V gene (reference sequence). The CDR3 consists of 12 residues.

This TCR was recovered from a male donor with prostate cancer. The V call is TRBV19, the J call TRBJ1-5; D gene uncertain. The sample here was PBMCs, taken after low-dose radiotherapy plus immunotherapy. The CDR3 spells CASRRAGQPQHF. CDR3 DNA sequence: TGTGCCAGTAGAAGGGCAGGTCAGCCCCAGCATTTT.